The present T cell receptor (beta chain) was sequenced within a study of blood T cells in healthy people across ages (dated by TCRdb to the mid-2010s). The study in broad terms: In model experiments, roughly one uniquely barcoded TCR beta cDNA molecule per two T cells was captured by template switching. The donors were split into four age groups: young (average 16 years), middle-aged (39), aged (approximately 59) and long-lived (under 90). To avoid experimental bias, donors of different ages were distributed randomly across sequencing lanes. Using deep sequencing normalized with unique cDNA molecular identifiers, the study measured how TCR beta repertoire diversity changes with age. For two donors (one aged 18 to 30 and one aged 80 or older), the study analyzed two additional independent replicas of 1 million unique cDNA reads from the same blood draw.

Libraries came from 5' RACE. Instrument on record: Illumina HiSeq 2500. A second about 7 to 12 cycle PCR used a sample-barcoded 5' primer and a J-beta primer mix. A unique molecular identifier was introduced onto each TCR beta cDNA molecule by a template-switch 5' adaptor carrying 12 random nucleotides. Each sample yielded at least 3 million CDR3-containing paired-end reads. All of the RNA was converted into first-strand cDNA using the Mint cDNA synthesis kit, with a TRBC-specific oligonucleotide serving as the primer. All cDNA was treated with uracil-DNA glycosylase and then went through a first 18-cycle PCR with the universal primers M1SS and BC2_uni_R. On the study's bioinformatics: For normalization, 1 million high-quality reads, each with a distinct molecular identifier, were randomly selected from each sample. Reads with shared molecular identifiers were discarded instead of being binned into consensus sequences. CDR3 identification, clonotype clustering and error correction used MiTCR with a Q25 quality threshold and the strictest error-elimination algorithm. A nonparametric unseen species model using Euler transformation provided a lower-bound estimate of total TCR beta diversity. TCRdb handled the public reads itself, with Q25 trimming in fastp and clone calling in MiXCR, and kept productive beta chains. Each entry is one CDR3 protein sequence, shown with its most common DNA and genes. Clone size and V and J calls follow TCRdb, not the original study. The table for this sample lists 980,000 or so distinct CDR3 sequences; around 49% of them were counted only once. In total, the top ten clones hold about an eighth of the sample.

A note on this clonotype: Its antigen remains undetermined. Base quality data are lacking; no much larger clone is found one base away.

Overall study outcomes, separate from this receptor: Estimates of total diversity based on one million sequenced T cells were considered lower bounds and underestimates. Because the CMV infection status of the donors was unknown, age-related changes in expanded clonotypes may potentially have been confounded. The long-lived group showed more naive CD4+ T cells, fewer expanded clones and increased TCR diversity than the aged group, suggesting age selection. A strong correlation was found between observed TCR beta diversity and the percentage of naive T cells measured by flow cytometry. As age increased, observed TCR beta diversity per million T cells dropped in a roughly linear way, and a significant reduction was already evident by age about 36. Conclusive comparison of naive and antigen-experienced compartments was prevented by the profiling of bulk unsorted PBMCs.

The donors were some 36 Caucasian individuals from Russia, aged roughly 6 to 90 years, who were systemically healthy. About 9.6 milliliters of peripheral blood were collected from each donor into EDTA-treated Vacutainer tubes. Ficoll-Paque density-gradient centrifugation was used to isolate PBMCs, with at least 7 million obtained per sample. Total RNA was extracted from PBMCs with Trizol reagent, with at least 6 micrograms obtained per sample. For every donor, an aliquot of PBMCs went through flow cytometry to measure the percentages of naive CD45RAhigh/CD27high T cells. The germline V gene (reference sequence) gives CDR1 as MNHNY and CDR2 as SVGAGI. Trimming takes 5 bases off V and 11 bases off J; junction bases not matched to a gene: 12. Its CDR3 holds 15 amino acids, cysteine through phenylalanine. Left in the record is the CDR3 DNA by itself, 45 bases read in frame from the first base.

Recombination connected TRBV6-6 to TRBJ1-4; the junction holds 9 bases that match TRBD1. This sequence was found in a man aged 30 to 39 in good health. The sample comprised blood. This receptor has the CDR3 CASSPPNRGREKLFF. The nucleotide sequence is TGTGCCAGCAGTCCACCAAACAGGGGGCGGGAGAAACTGTTTTTT.